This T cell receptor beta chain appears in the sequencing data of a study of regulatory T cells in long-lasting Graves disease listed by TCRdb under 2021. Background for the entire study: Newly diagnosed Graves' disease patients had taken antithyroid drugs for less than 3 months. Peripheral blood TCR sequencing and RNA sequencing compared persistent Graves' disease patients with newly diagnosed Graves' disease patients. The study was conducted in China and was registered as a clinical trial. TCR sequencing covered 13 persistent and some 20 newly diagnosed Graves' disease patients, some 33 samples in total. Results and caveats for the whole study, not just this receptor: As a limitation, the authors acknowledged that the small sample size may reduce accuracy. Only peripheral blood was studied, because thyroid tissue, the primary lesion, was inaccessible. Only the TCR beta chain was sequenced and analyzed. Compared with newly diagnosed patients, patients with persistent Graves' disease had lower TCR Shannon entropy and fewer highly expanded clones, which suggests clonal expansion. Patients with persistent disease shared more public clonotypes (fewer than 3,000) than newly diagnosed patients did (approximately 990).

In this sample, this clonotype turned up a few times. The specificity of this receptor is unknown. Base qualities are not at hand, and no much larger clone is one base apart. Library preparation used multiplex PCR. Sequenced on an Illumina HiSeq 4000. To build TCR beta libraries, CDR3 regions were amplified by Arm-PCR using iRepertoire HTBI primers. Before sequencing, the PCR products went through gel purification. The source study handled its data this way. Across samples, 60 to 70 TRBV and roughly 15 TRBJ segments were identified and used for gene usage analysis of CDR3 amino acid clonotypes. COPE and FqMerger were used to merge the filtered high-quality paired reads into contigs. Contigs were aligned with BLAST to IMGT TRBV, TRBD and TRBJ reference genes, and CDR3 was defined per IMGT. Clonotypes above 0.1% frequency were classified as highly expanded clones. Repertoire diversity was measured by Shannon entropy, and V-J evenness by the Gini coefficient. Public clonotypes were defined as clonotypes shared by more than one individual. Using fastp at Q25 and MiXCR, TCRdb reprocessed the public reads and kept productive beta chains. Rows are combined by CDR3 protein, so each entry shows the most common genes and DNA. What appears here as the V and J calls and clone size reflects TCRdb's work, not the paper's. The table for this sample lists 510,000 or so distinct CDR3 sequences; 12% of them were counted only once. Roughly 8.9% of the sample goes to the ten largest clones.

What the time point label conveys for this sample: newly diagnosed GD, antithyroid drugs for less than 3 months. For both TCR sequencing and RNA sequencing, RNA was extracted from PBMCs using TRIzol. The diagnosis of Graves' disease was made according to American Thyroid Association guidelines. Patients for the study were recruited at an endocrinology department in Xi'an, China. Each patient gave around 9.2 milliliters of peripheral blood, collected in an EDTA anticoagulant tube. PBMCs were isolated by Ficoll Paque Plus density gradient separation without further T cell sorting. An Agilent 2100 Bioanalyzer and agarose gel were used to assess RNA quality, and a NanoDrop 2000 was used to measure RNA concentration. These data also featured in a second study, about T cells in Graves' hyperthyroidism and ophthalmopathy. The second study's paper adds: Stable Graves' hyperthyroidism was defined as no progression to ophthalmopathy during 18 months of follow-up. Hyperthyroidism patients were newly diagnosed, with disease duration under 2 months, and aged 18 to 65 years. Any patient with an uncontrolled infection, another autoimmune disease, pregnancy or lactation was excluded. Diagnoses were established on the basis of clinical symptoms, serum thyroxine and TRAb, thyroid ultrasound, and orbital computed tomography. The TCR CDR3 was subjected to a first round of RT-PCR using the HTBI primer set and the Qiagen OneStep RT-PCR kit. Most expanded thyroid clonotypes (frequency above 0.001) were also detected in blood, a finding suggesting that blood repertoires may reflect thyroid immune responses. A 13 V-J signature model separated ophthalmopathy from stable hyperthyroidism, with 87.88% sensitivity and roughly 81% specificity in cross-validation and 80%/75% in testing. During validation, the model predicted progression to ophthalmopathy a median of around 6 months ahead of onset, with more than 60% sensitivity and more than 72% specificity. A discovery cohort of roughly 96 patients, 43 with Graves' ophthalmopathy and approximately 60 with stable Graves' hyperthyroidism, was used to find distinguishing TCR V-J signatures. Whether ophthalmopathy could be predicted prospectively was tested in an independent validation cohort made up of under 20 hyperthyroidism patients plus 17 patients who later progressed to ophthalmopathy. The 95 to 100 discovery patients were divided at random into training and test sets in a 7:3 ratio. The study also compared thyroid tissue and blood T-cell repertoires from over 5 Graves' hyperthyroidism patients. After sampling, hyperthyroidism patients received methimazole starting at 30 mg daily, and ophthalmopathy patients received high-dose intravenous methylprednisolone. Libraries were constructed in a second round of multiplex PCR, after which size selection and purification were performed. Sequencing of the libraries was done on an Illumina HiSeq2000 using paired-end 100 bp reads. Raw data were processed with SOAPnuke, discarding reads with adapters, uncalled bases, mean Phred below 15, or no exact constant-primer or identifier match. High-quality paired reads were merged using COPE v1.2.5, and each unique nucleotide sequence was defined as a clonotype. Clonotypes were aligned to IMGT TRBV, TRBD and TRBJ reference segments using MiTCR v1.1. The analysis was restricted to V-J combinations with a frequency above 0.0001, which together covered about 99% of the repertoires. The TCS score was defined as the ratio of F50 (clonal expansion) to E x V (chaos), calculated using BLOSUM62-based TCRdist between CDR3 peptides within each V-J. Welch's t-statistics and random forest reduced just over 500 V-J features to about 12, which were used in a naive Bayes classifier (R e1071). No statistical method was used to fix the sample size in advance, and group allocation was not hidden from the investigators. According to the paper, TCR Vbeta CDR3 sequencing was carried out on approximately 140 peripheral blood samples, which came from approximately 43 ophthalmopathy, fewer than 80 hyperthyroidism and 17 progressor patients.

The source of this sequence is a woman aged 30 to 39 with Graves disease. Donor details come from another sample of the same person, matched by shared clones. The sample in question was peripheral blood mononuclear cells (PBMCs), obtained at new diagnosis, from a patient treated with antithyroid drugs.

The CDR3 is CASSSSPYLDTQYF. The DNA is as follows: TGTGCCAGCAGTTCCTCGCCTTACTTAGATACGCAGTATTTT. The chain is made from TRBV6-2 or TRBV6-3 and TRBJ2-3; the D gene assignment is ambiguous. Spanning cysteine to phenylalanine, the CDR3 consists of 14 amino acids. Only the CDR3 region is kept as DNA, spanning 42 bases read in frame from base 1. From the germline V gene, CDR1 is MNHEY and CDR2 is SVGEGT. V loses 4 bases, J loses 5 bases, and the germline ends lie 13 bases apart.